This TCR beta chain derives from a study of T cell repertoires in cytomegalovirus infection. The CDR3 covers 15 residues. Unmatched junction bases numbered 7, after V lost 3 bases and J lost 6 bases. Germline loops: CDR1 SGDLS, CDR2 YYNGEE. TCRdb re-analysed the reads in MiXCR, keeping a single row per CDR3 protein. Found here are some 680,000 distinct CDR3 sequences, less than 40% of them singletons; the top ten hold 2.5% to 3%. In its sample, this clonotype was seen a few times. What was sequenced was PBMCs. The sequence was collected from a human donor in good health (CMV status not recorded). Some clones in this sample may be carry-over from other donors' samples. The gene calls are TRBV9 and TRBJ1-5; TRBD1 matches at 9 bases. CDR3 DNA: TGTGCCAGCAGCGCGACAGGGGGTTTCGGTCAGCCCCAGCATTTT. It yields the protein CASSATGGFGQPQHF.